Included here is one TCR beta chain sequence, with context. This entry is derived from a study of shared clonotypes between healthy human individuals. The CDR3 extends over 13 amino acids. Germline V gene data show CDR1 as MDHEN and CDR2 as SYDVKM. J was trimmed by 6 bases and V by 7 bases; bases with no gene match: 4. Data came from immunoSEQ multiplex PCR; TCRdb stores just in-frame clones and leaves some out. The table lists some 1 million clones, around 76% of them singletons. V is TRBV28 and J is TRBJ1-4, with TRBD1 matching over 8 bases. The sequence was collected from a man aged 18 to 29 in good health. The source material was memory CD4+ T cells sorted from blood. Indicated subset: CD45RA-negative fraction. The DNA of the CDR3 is TGTGCCAGCATGCGACAGGGGTATGAAAAACTGTTTTTT. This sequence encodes CASMRQGYEKLFF. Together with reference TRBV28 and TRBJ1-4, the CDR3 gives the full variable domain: DVKVTQSSRYLVKRTGEKVFLECVQDMDHENMFWYRQDPGLGLRLIYFSYDVKMKEKGDIPEGYSVSREKKERFSLILESASTNQTSMYLCASMRQGYEKLFFGSGTQLSVL.